Sequencing of this T cell receptor beta chain was carried out in a study of blood T cell repertoires in COVID-19. Per the original methods: Amplification of reference gene primers provided the estimated nucleated cell counts. Profiling relied on immunoSEQ multiplex PCR, and the TCRdb table lists in-frame clones only, not all of them. For V, J and clone size, that table is used; D and trimming come from the DNA. Of fewer than 350,000 clones listed, roughly 89% are singletons. This CDR3 contains 14 residues. Trimming cost V 5 bases and J 7 bases, with 17 bases left between them. Germline V gene sequence: CDR1 MNHEY, CDR2 SVGAGI. The table lists this clone with a few counts.

This chain uses TRBV6-5 with TRBJ1-2; possible D gene TRBD1, 6 bases. The material sequenced was peripheral blood. The origin of this receptor is a woman aged 55-75 years with COVID-19, enrolled during active disease. This CDR3 is CASSPLQGFGGYTF. The DNA of the CDR3 is TGTGCCAGCAGTCCTTTACAGGGTTTTGGTGGCTACACCTTC.